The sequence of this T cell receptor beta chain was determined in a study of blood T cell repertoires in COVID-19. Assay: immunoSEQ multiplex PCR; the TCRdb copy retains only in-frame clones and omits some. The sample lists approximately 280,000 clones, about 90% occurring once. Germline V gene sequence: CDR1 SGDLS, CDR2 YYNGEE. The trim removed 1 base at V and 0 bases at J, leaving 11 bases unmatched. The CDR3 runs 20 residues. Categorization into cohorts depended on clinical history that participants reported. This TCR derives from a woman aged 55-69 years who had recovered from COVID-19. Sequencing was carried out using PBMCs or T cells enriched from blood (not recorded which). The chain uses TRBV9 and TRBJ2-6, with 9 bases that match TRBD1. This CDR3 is CASSVKGQGSPSSGANVLTF. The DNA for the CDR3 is TGTGCCAGCAGCGTAAAGGGACAGGGCTCACCTAGCTCTGGGGCCAACGTCCTGACTTTC.